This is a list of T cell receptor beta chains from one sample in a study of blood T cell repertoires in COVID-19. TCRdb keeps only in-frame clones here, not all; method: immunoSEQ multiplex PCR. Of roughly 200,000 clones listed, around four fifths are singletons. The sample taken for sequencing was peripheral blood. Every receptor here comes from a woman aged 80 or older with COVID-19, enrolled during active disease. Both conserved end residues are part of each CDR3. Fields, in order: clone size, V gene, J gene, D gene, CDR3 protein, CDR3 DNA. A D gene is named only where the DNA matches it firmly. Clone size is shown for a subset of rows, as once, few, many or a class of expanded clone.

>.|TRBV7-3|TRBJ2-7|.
CASAISGDSYEQYF
TGTGCCAGCGCTATTAGCGGAGACTCCTACGAGCAGTACTTC
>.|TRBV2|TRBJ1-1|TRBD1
CASSVGQANTEAFF
TGTGCCAGCAGTGTGGGACAGGCGAACACTGAAGCTTTCTTT
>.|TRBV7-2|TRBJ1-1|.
CASSTSGGGEAFF
TGTGCCAGCAGCACCTCGGGGGGGGGTGAAGCTTTCTTT
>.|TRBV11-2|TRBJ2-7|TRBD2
CASGLSGGNYEQYF
TGTGCCAGCGGATTGAGCGGGGGGAACTACGAGCAGTACTTC
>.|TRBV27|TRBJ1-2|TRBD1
CASSLNGQGIGGYTF
TGTGCCAGCAGTTTAAACGGACAGGGAATTGGGGGCTACACCTTC
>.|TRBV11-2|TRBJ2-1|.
CASSGGINEQFF
TGTGCCAGCAGTGGGGGGATCAATGAGCAGTTCTTC
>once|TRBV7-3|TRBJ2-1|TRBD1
CASSLRGTGIQEQFF
TGTGCCAGCAGCTTACGAGGGACAGGGATACAAGAGCAGTTCTTC
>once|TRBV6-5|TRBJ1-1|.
CASSYEENTEAFF
TGTGCCAGCAGTTACGAGGAGAACACTGAAGCTTTCTTT
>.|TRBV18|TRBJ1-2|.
CASSPGQIYGYTF
TGTGCCAGCTCACCGGGGCAAATCTATGGCTACACCTTC
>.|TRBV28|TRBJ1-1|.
CASSPGGRSAHTEAFF
TGTGCCAGCAGTCCGGGGGGACGGAGCGCGCACACTGAAGCTTTCTTT
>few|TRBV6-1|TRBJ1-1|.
CASSEGGWGLGYTEAFF
TGTGCCAGCAGTGAAGGAGGATGGGGGCTAGGGTACACTGAAGCTTTCTTT
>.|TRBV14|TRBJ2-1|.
CASSQGLPNEQFF
TGTGCCAGCAGCCAGGGGCTTCCCAATGAGCAGTTCTTC
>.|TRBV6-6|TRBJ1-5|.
CASSYAYSNQPQHF
TGTGCCAGCAGTTACGCGTATAGCAATCAGCCCCAGCATTTT
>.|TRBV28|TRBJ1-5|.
CASSAGQRMEQPQHF
TGTGCCAGCAGTGCCGGACAGAGAATGGAGCAGCCCCAGCATTTT
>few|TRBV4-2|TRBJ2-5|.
CASSQVLASGETQYF
TGTGCCAGCAGCCAAGTCCTAGCGTCGGGCGAGACCCAGTACTTC
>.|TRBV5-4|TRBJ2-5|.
CASSSASGSETQYF
TGTGCCAGCAGCTCCGCCTCAGGGTCGGAGACCCAGTACTTC
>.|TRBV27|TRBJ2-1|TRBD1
CASRKQDRDNEQFF
TGTGCCAGCAGAAAACAAGACAGGGACAATGAGCAGTTCTTC
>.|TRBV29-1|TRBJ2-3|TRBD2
CSGTSGGDSSTQYF
TGCAGCGGTACTAGCGGGGGGGACTCCAGTACGCAGTATTTT
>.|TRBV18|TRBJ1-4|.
CASSPQQYNEKLFF
TGTGCCAGCTCACCTCAACAGTATAATGAAAAACTGTTTTTT
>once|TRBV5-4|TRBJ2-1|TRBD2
CASSLGLANEQFF
TGTGCCAGCAGCCTGGGACTAGCCAATGAGCAGTTCTTC
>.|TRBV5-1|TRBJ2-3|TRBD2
CASSLGSGGGTDTQYF
TGCGCCAGCAGCTTGGGTAGCGGGGGGGGCACAGATACGCAGTATTTT
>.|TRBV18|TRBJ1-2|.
CASSGGGVGFYGYTF
TGTGCCAGCTCCGGCGGGGGCGTAGGATTCTATGGCTACACCTTC
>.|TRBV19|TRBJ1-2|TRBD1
CASSASGQEYGYTF
TGTGCCAGTAGTGCATCGGGACAGGAATATGGCTACACCTTC
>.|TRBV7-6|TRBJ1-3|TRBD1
CASSLGPGGGNTIYF
TGTGCCAGCAGCTTAGGGCCAGGGGGAGGAAACACCATATATTTT
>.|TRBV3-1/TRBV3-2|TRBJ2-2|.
CASSQAGTGELFF
TGTGCCAGCAGCCAAGCGGGTACCGGGGAGCTGTTTTTT
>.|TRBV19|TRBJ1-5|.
CASSRERGQHQPQHF
TGTGCCAGTAGCCGGGAGAGGGGCCAGCATCAGCCCCAGCATTTT
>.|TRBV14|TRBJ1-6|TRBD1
CASSQDSGRGRRSPLHF
TGTGCCAGCAGCCAAGATTCGGGCAGGGGGCGACGTTCACCCCTCCACTTT
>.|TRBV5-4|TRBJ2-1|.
CASRLSRTADYNEQFF
TGTGCCAGCAGGTTGAGCAGGACTGCCGACTACAATGAGCAGTTCTTC
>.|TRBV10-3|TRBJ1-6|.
CASHEGLSNSPLHF
TGTGCCAGTCATGAGGGACTTTCGAATTCACCCCTCCACTTT
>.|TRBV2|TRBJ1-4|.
CASSVEPNEKLFF
TGTGCCAGCAGCGTGGAGCCTAATGAAAAACTGTTTTTT
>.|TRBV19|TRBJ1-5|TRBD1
CASRQGLVGNQPQHF
TGTGCCAGTCGACAGGGGTTGGTCGGCAATCAGCCCCAGCATTTT
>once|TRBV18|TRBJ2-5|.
CASSPPVKGRETQYF
TGTGCCAGCTCACCACCTGTAAAGGGGCGAGAGACCCAGTACTTC
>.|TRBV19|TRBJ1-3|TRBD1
CASTFPGTGSGNTIYF
TGTGCCAGTACCTTTCCCGGGACAGGGTCTGGAAACACCATATATTTT
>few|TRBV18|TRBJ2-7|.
CASSPAGIYEQYF
TGTGCCAGCTCACCAGCTGGCATCTACGAGCAGTACTTC
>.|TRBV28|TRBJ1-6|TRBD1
CASRFSLTGAGNSPLHF
TGTGCCAGCAGATTTTCCCTAACAGGGGCTGGAAATTCACCCCTCCACTTT
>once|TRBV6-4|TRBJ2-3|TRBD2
CASSDRGGATGDTQYF
TGTGCCAGCAGTGACCGCGGGGGGGCGACGGGAGATACGCAGTATTTT
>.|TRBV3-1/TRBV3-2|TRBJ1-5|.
CASSQGGSNQPQHF
TGTGCCAGCAGCCAGGGAGGTAGCAATCAGCCCCAGCATTTT
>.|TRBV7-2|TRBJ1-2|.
CASSLAYSPSSGYGYTF
TGTGCCAGCAGCTTAGCGTATAGCCCTTCCTCGGGCTATGGCTACACCTTC
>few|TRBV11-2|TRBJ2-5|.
CASSLDRQRQYF
TGTGCCAGCAGCTTAGACCGACAGCGTCAGTACTTC
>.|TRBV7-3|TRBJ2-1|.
CASSLHRTLDNEQFF
TGTGCCAGCAGCTTACATAGGACATTGGACAATGAGCAGTTCTTC
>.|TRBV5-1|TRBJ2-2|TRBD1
CACSKGATNTGELFF
TGCGCCTGTTCTAAGGGGGCTACGAACACCGGGGAGCTGTTTTTT
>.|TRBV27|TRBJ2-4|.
CASSSAGLLAKNIQYF
TGTGCCAGCAGTTCCGCAGGGCTTCTAGCCAAAAACATTCAGTACTTC
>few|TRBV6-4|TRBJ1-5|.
CASSDSAGTQHF
TGTGCCAGCAGTGACTCGGCAGGAACCCAGCATTTT
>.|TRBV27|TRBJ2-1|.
CASNVRTFSSYNEQFF
TGTGCCAGCAATGTTCGGACTTTCAGCTCCTACAATGAGCAGTTCTTC